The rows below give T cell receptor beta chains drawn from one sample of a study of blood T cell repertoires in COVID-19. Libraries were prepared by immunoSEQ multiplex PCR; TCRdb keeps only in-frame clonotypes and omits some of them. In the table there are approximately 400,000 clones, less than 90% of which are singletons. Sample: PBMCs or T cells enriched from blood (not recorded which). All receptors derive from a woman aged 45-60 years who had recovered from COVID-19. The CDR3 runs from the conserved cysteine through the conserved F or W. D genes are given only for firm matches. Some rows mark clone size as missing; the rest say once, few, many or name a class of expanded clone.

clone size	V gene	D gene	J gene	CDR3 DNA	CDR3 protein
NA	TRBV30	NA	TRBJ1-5	TGTGCCTGGAGCAGGAACGCTCAGCCCCAGCATTTT	CAWSRNAQPQHF
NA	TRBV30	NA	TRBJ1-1	TGTGCCTGGAGTGTACGCAGGGGCAAAGAAGCTTTCTTT	CAWSVRRGKEAFF
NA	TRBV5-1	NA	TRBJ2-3	TGCGCCAGCAGCTCGGAGAATACGCAGTATTTT	CASSSENTQYF
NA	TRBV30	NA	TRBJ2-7	TGTGCCTGGAGCCTCATTGTGGGGACATACGAGCAGTACTTC	CAWSLIVGTYEQYF
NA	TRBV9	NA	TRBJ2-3	TGTGCCAGCAGCGTAGGGTCCCCTGGGACTGGAGGAGATACGCAGTATTTT	CASSVGSPGTGGDTQYF
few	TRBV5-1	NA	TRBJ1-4	TGCGCCAGTAAGAACTCAGGGGATCATAGGGAAAAACTGTTTTTT	CASKNSGDHREKLFF
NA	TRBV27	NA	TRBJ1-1	TGTGCCAGCAGTTTTTGGGGCAACACTGAAGCTTTCTTT	CASSFWGNTEAFF
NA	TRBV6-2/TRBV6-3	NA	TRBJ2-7	TGTGCCAGCAGTTACTCGAAACTGAGCTCCGAGCAGTACTTC	CASSYSKLSSEQYF
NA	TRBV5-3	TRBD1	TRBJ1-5	TGTGCCAGAAGCCCAGGGGGCTGCAATCAGCCCCAGCATTTT	CARSPGGCNQPQHF
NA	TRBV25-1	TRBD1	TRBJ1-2	TGTGCCAGCGCAGGGGGCTATGGCTACACCTTC	CASAGGYGYTF
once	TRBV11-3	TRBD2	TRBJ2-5	TGTGCCAGCAGCTTTACTAGCGGGGGCCCGAGCCCTTACTTC	CASSFTSGGPSPYF
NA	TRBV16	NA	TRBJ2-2	TGTGCCAGCAGCCCGCTGGGACAAAGCACCGGGGAGCTGTTTTTT	CASSPLGQSTGELFF
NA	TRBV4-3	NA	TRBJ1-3	TGCGCCAGCAGCCAGTCTCTCAGGGCCTTACCCGGAAACACCATATATTTT	CASSQSLRALPGNTIYF
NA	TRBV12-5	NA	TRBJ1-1	TGTGCTAGTGGTTTGGTCCCGGCAGGGGCTTTCTTT	CASGLVPAGAFF
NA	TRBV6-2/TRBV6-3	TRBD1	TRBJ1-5	TGTGCCAGCAGTCAGAGGACAGGGGTTCAGCCCCAGCATTTT	CASSQRTGVQPQHF
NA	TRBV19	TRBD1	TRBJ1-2	TGTGCCAGTAGTATAATTGGACAGGGTGATGGCTACACCTTC	CASSIIGQGDGYTF
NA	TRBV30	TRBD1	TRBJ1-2	TGTGCCTGGAATGGGGGGACAGGAATTAACTATGGCTACACCTTC	CAWNGGTGINYGYTF
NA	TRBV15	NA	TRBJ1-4	TGTGCCACCAGCAGAGATATACAGGTTAATGAAAAACTGTTTTTT	CATSRDIQVNEKLFF
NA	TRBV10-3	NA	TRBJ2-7	TGTGCCATCAGCTCACAGGGTGCTCGGTACTTC	CAISSQGARYF
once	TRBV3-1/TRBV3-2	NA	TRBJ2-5	TGTGCCAGCAGCCAAGTGAACAGGGCAGAGACCCAGTACTTC	CASSQVNRAETQYF
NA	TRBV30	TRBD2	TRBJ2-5	TGTGCCTGGAGTGTACAGGGACTAGCGGACCAAGAGACCCAGTACTTC	CAWSVQGLADQETQYF
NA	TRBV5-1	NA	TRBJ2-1	TGCGCCAGCAGCTTGGCTAGCGTGGTTAACTACAATGAGCAGTTCTTC	CASSLASVVNYNEQFF
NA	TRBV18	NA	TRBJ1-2	TGTGCCAGCTCACCACCGGGGGCCCAGAGACTCTATGGCTACACCTTC	CASSPPGAQRLYGYTF
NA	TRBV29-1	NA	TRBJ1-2	TGCAGCGTTGGCCAGACAAACTATGGCTACACCTTC	CSVGQTNYGYTF
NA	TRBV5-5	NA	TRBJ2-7	TGTGCCAGCAGCTTGGGCAGGGTTAGCTACGAGCAGTACTTC	CASSLGRVSYEQYF
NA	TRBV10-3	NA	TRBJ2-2	TGTGCCATCAGTGAGTCTCTAGCAGCCACCGGGGAGCTGTTTTTT	CAISESLAATGELFF
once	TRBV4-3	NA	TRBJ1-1	TGCGCCAGCAGCCAGGACTTCACGAACACTGAAGCTTTCTTT	CASSQDFTNTEAFF
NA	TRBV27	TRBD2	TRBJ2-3	TGTGCCAGCAGTTCTGGGAGACTAGCGGGGCGGGGGAATACGCAGTATTTT	CASSSGRLAGRGNTQYF
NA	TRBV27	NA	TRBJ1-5	TGTGCCAGCAGTTTATTCGGGGGTCAGCCCCAGCATTTT	CASSLFGGQPQHF
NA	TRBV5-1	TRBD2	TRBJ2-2	TGCGCCAGCAGCGCCGGGACTAGCGGGAACACCGGGGAGCTGTTTTTT	CASSAGTSGNTGELFF
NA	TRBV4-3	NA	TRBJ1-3	TGCGCCAGCAGCCAAGAACCCCCGGGGATCTCTGGAAACACCATATATTTT	CASSQEPPGISGNTIYF
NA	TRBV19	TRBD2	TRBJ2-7	TGTGCCAGTAGTCCGGGCGGGAGGATATCCTACGAGCAGTACTTC	CASSPGGRISYEQYF
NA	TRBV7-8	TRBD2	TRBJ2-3	TGTGCCAGCAGCTTAGGCCGGACTAGTTGGGGCACAGATACGCAGTATTTT	CASSLGRTSWGTDTQYF
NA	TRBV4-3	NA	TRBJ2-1	TGCGCCAGCAGCCAAACCCGGGGGAATGAGCAGTTCTTC	CASSQTRGNEQFF
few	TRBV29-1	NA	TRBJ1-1	TGCAGCGTTGAGGGTTTTTGGGGGGGTGAAGCTTTCTTT	CSVEGFWGGEAFF
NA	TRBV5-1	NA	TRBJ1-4	TGCGCCAGCAGCCCGGGACATTATAATGAAAAACTGTTTTTT	CASSPGHYNEKLFF
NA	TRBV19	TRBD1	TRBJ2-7	TGTGCCAGTAGGAGACAGGGAACCTACGAGCAGTACTTC	CASRRQGTYEQYF
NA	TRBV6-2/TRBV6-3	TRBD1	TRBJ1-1	TGTGCCAGCGGCCCTCGGGACAGATGGGATTACACTGAAGCTTTCTTT	CASGPRDRWDYTEAFF
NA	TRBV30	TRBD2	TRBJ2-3	TGTGCCAGCTCGACTAGCGGGGCAGATACGCAGTATTTT	CASSTSGADTQYF
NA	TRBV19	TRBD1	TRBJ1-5	TGTGCCAGTAGTATCAGGGGGGTGCAGCCCCAGCATTTT	CASSIRGVQPQHF
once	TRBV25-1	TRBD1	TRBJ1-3	TGTGCCAGCACTCCAATGGGGACAGATTTCGGAGGAAACACCATATATTTT	CASTPMGTDFGGNTIYF
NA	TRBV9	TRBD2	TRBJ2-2	TGTGCCAGCAGCTCCAGAGGGCTAGCGGGAGTTGATTCGACCGGGGAGCTGTTTTTT	CASSSRGLAGVDSTGELFF